Each of the 18 T cell receptor beta chains below was sequenced from the same sample in a study of cytomegalovirus exposure and HLA in healthy donors. Some clones are missing from TCRdb's copy, which holds only in-frame ones; the method was immunoSEQ multiplex PCR. Among about 60,000 clones listed, over 85% were seen once. Source material: PBMCs. These receptors originate from a young man in good health and CMV-seronegative.

This clone has just one count. V usage is TRBV15 and J usage is TRBJ2-7, with 8 bases lining up with TRBD2. Germline loops: CDR1 LNHNV, CDR2 YYDKDF (reference sequence). V lost 3 bases and J lost 1; bases outside the gene matches: 8. The CDR3 runs 16 residues. The CDR3 spells CATSSLVSGGSYEQYF. The CDR3 coding sequence is TGTGCCACCAGCAGCCTCGTATCGGGAGGGTCCTACGAGCAGTACTTC.

V gene TRBV11-2 combines with J gene TRBJ2-2, with D tentatively TRBD2 (6 bases). Per germline, CDR1 SGHAT and CDR2 FQNNGV. V was shortened by 5 bases and J by 9 bases, with 13 bases between the two germline ends. The CDR3 is 13 residues long. For the CDR3, the DNA is TGTGCCAGCAGCCGGGACTCGTCCCGGGAGCTGTTTTTT. Its translation: CASSRDSSRELFF.

This clone was found a few times. The chain carries TRBV5-1 and TRBJ2-2, with 10 positions matching TRBD2. The V gene's germline CDR1 is SGHRS and CDR2 YFSETQ. The CDR3 covers 17 residues. The V gene end was trimmed by 0 bases and the J gene end by 6 bases; junction bases not matched to a gene: 8. CDR3 region: CASSLATLAGVAGELFF. The DNA for the CDR3 is TGCGCCAGCAGCTTGGCCACGCTAGCGGGAGTTGCCGGGGAGCTGTTTTTT.

The chain employs TRBV14 and TRBJ2-7; 9 bases match TRBD2. The V and J ends lost 1 base and 5 bases, in that order; junction bases with no gene match: 15. CDR3 length: 18 amino acids. From germline, CDR1 is SGHDN and CDR2 FVKESK. This CDR3 is CASSQGQGLAGATHEQYF. The CDR3 DNA reads as TGTGCCAGCAGCCAAGGACAGGGCTTAGCGGGAGCTACACACGAGCAGTACTTC. The whole variable domain, filled in from reference TRBV14 and TRBJ2-7, reads EAGVTQFPSHSVIEKGQTVTLRCDPISGHDNLYWYRRVMGKEIKFLLHFVKESKQDESGMPNNRFLAERTGGTYSTLKVQPAELEDSGVYFCASSQGQGLAGATHEQYFGPGTRLTVT.

The V gene is TRBV20-1, the J gene TRBJ2-1; D may be TRBD2 (5 bases). The V end was cut by 7 bases, the J end by 7 bases, with 11 bases between. Per the germline V gene, CDR1 is DFQATT and CDR2 is SNEGSKA (reference sequence). This CDR3 spans 11 amino acids. CDR3 in amino acids: CSGSGVNEQFF. For the CDR3, the DNA is TGCAGTGGGTCCGGGGTAAATGAGCAGTTCTTC.

This chain joins TRBV30 and TRBJ1-1; 7 bases map to TRBD1. The CDR3 loop spans 11 amino acids. CDR1 and CDR2 from the germline V gene are GTSNPN and SVGIG (reference sequence). CDR3 sequence: CATGLNTEAFF. The CDR3 region has the DNA TGTGCGACAGGGCTGAACACTGAAGCTTTCTTT.

The chain carries TRBV6-1 and TRBJ2-3; D not certain. CDR3 length: 12 amino acids. CDR1 and CDR2 (germline): MNHNS, SASEGT. Trimming cost V 2 bases and J 11 bases, with 11 bases left between them. CDR3 in DNA: TGTGCCAGCAGTGAAAAAACATTTGAGCAGTATTTT. It specifies CASSEKTFEQYF.

V usage is TRBV9 and J usage is TRBJ2-1, with 7 nucleotides matching TRBD1. The CDR3 spans 15 residues. The junction had 7 bases not matched to a gene; V was cut back by 3 bases and J by 4 bases. CDR1 and CDR2 from the germline V gene are SGDLS and YYNGEE. The CDR3 nucleotides are TGTGCCAGCAGCGCCAGACAGGGACGATACAATGAGCAGTTCTTC. Translated, it gives CASSARQGRYNEQFF.

The chain's CDR3 is CASSSGTGMNTEAFF. CDR3 coding DNA: TGTGCCAGCAGCTCCGGGACAGGGATGAACACTGAAGCTTTCTTT. The chain combines TRBV5-6 with TRBJ1-1; 9 bases align to TRBD1. Germline loops: CDR1 SGHDT, CDR2 YYEEEE. J gave up 0 bases and V 3 bases, and 3 bases lay outside the gene matches. CDR3 length: 15 residues.

This clone was counted once. This rearrangement joins TRBV28 to TRBJ2-7, with D unresolved. V shed 1 base and J shed 1 base, with 11 bases lying between them. Germline CDR1 and CDR2: MDHEN and SYDVKM. The CDR3 has 15 residues. The CDR3 reads CASSLLRQDSYEQYF. CDR3 coding DNA: TGTGCCAGCAGTTTATTAAGGCAGGATTCCTACGAGCAGTACTTC.

The rearrangement uses TRBV6-1 and TRBJ1-4; no clear D gene. The CDR3 extends over 14 amino acids. Germline-derived CDR1 and CDR2 are MNHNS and SASEGT. V was trimmed by 3 bases and J by 5 bases, leaving 10 bases between them. Written as DNA, the CDR3 is TGTGCCAGCAGTGAGGGAGGACCGAATGAAAAACTGTTTTTT. It specifies CASSEGGPNEKLFF.

The genes are TRBV29-1 and TRBJ2-7; 9 nucleotides align to TRBD1. Germline V gene data show CDR1 as SQVTM and CDR2 as ANQGSEA. The CDR3 is made up of 15 amino acids. V lost 5 bases, J lost 6 bases, and 14 bases stayed unmatched. The CDR3 reads CSVLTPGTGFREQYF. The CDR3 nucleotides read TGCAGCGTTCTGACCCCGGGGACAGGGTTCCGCGAGCAGTACTTC.

The rearrangement links TRBV7-2 to TRBJ2-6; a possible D gene is TRBD2 (6 bases). Trimming pared 5 bases from V and 1 base from J, leaving 15 bases between. Looked up from germline, CDR1 is SGHTA and CDR2 is FQGNSA. This CDR3 is 17 amino acids long. The chain's CDR3 is CASSTSSAPSGANVLTF. CDR3 nucleotide sequence: TGTGCCAGCAGCACTTCTAGCGCCCCTTCTGGGGCCAACGTCCTGACTTTC.

The V call is TRBV28, the J call TRBJ1-1; D uncertain. CDR3 length: 15 residues. Germline CDR1 and CDR2: MDHEN and SYDVKM. V lost 3 bases and J 0 bases, leaving 11 bases between the germline ends. The CDR3 DNA sequence: TGTGCCAGCAGTTTCATACAGACCATGAACACTGAAGCTTTCTTT. It codes for CASSFIQTMNTEAFF. The full variable domain, in which reference TRBV28 and TRBJ1-1 provide the parts outside the CDR3, is DVKVTQSSRYLVKRTGEKVFLECVQDMDHENMFWYRQDPGLGLRLIYFSYDVKMKEKGDIPEGYSVSREKKERFSLILESASTNQTSMYLCASSFIQTMNTEAFFGQGTRLTVV.

V is TRBV5-1 and J is TRBJ1-1; D remains unclear. Germline lookup yields CDR1 SGHRS and CDR2 YFSETQ. The CDR3 loop spans 13 amino acids. Trimming shortened V by 2 bases and J by 4 bases, and 9 bases separated the two germline ends. The CDR3 sequence: CASSFGGFTEAFF. In DNA, the CDR3 is TGCGCCAGCAGCTTTGGTGGCTTCACTGAAGCTTTCTTT. Looking up the rest from reference TRBV5-1 and TRBJ1-1 gives the full variable domain: KAGVTQTPRYLIKTRGQQVTLSCSPISGHRSVSWYQQTPGQGLQFLFEYFSETQRNKGNFPGRFSGRQFSNSRSEMNVSTLELGDSALYLCASSFGGFTEAFFGQGTRLTVV.

This clone was seen more than once but under ten times. This rearrangement joins TRBV28 to TRBJ2-3; 8 bases are shared with TRBD2. The CDR3 contains 15 residues. The V segment lost 3 bases and the J segment 6 bases; nucleotides outside the gene matches: 8. CDR1 is MDHEN, CDR2 SYDVKM, per germline. Here the CDR3 reads CASSFGTSGGDTQYF. CDR3 DNA sequence: TGTGCCAGCAGTTTCGGCACTAGCGGTGGGGATACGCAGTATTTT.

The chain links TRBV5-4 to TRBJ2-7, with 14 bases identical to TRBD2. The trim removed 4 bases at V and 5 bases at J, leaving 8 bases unmatched. The CDR3 consists of 16 residues. Germline V gene data show CDR1 as SGHNT and CDR2 as YYREEE (reference sequence). The CDR3 sequence: CASSPLGGLAGDEQYF. DNA for the CDR3: TGTGCCAGCAGCCCGCTGGGGGGACTAGCGGGAGACGAGCAGTACTTC.

The gene calls are TRBV12-1 and TRBJ2-7; no check of the table's D call, TRBD2, against the DNA was made. TRBV12-1 represents a pseudogene. The CDR3 contains 16 residues. The CDR3 nucleotides are TGTGCCAGCAGCTTCCCTCGGGGAGATAGCTCCTACGAGCAGTACTTC. Its protein is CASSFPRGDSSYEQYF.